This T cell receptor beta chain was sequenced in a study of CD8+ T cells in alopecia areata. Study conclusions and caveats: Across lesional scalp, and particularly alopecia totalis/universalis, clonality surpassed that of normal scalp.

Turning to this clone: Its cognate antigen is unknown.

cDNA serving as the sequencing template came from extracted, reverse transcribed RNA. The data were produced by immunoSEQ multiplex PCR, yet TCRdb's version contains in-frame clones alone and is incomplete. Among 200,000 to 250,000 clones, roughly 57% were seen once, and the ten largest hold approximately 0.44%. From alopecia areata patients, lesional scalp punch biopsies and peripheral blood were collected. PBMCs served as the source from which CD4+ and CD8+ T cells were sorted. The sequence derives from a human donor with alopecia areata. The sample consisted of CD4+ T cells sorted from blood, taken at week 0.

The CDR3 loop is CSAQGENIQYF. Here the CDR3 DNA reads TGCAGCGCACAGGGGGAGAACATTCAGTACTTC. The genes are TRBV29-1 and TRBJ2-4; 8 bases fit TRBD1. The V and J ends lost 7 bases and 7 bases, in that order; junction bases with no gene match: 3. CDR3 size: 11 residues. Germline CDR1 is SQVTM and CDR2 is ANQGSEA.